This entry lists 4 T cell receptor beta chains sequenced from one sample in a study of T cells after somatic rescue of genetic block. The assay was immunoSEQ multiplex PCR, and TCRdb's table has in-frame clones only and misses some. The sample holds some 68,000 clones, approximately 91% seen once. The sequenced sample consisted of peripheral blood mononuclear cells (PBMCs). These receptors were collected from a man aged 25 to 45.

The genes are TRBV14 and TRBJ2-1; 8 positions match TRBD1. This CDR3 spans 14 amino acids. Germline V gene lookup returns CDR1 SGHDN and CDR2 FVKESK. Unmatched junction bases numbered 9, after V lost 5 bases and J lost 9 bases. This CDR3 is CASSRWTGFTEQFF. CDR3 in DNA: TGTGCCAGCAGCAGATGGACAGGGTTCACTGAGCAGTTCTTC.

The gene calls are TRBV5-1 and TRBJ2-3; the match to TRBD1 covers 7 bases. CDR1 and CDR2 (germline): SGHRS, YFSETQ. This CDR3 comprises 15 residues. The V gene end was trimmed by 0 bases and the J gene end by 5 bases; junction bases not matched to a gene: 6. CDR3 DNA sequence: TGCGCCAGCAGCTTGGAGGGGTCAGGGGGAGATACGCAGTATTTT. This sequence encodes CASSLEGSGGDTQYF.

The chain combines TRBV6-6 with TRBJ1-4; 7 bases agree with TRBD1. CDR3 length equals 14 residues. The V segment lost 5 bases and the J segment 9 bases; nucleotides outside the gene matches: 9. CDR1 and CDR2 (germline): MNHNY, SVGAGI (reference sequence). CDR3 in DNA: TGTGCCAGCAGTCTCCGGGACAGACCCCAAAAACTGTTTTTT. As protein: CASSLRDRPQKLFF.

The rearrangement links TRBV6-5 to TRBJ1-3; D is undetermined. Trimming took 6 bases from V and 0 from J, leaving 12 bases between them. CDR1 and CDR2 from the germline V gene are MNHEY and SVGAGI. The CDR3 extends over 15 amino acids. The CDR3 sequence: CASSPGRGSGNTIYF. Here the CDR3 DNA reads TGTGCCAGCAGCCCCGGACGGGGCTCTGGAAACACCATATATTTT.